What follows describes a single T cell receptor (beta chain). As yet, its antigen is unknown. The data stem from a study of cytomegalovirus exposure and HLA in healthy donors. Findings and limits, study-wide: Most TCR beta V segments were productive about 87% or about 30% of the time in an earlier analysis. Follow-up analysis later connected one missense variant in DCLRE1C with trimming of TCR beta V- and J-genes. Accurate prediction of HLA-A and HLA-B alleles (for most subjects) was reportedly achieved from TCR beta sequences.

Germline values: CDR1 SEHNR, CDR2 FQNEAQ (reference sequence). The CDR3 has 13 amino acids. Deletions cut 5 bases from V and 3 bases from J, with 10 bases between. PCR used 60 Vbeta primers and 13 Jbeta primers. TCRdb keeps only in-frame clones here, not all; method: immunoSEQ multiplex PCR. The repertoire has over 95,000 clones, around 73% of them found once; the top ten carry around 3%. Sequencing used PBMCs. The TCR originated in a middle-aged man in good health and CMV-seronegative. The gene calls are TRBV7-9 and TRBJ1-1; D might be TRBD1 (6 bases). The CDR3 DNA reads as TGTGCCAGCAGCCCTTGGACAGACACTGAAGCTTTCTTT. Amino acids: CASSPWTDTEAFF. Supplemented by reference TRBV7-9 and TRBJ1-1, the full variable domain reads DTGVSQNPRHKITKRGQNVTFRCDPISEHNRLYWYRQTLGQGPEFLTYFQNEAQLEKSRLLSDRFSAERPKGSFSTLEIQRTEQGDSAMYLCASSPWTDTEAFFGQGTRLTVV.